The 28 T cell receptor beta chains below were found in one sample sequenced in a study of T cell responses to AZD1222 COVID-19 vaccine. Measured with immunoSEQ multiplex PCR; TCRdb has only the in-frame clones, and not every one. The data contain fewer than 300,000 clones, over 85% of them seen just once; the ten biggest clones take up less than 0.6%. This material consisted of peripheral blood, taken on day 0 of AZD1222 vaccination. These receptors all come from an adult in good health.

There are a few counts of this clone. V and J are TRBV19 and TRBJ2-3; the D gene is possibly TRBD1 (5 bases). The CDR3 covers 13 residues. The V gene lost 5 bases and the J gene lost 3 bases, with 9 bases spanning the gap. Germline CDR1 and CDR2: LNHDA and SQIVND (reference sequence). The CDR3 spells CASSQTATDTQYF. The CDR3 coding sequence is TGTGCCAGTAGTCAGACAGCTACAGATACGCAGTATTTT.

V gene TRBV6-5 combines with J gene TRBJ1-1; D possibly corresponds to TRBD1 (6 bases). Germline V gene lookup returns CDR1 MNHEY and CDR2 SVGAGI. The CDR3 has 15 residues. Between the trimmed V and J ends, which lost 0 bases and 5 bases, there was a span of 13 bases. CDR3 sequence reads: CASSYSPGVGTEAFF. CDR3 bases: TGTGCCAGCAGTTACTCGCCAGGGGTAGGGACTGAAGCTTTCTTT.

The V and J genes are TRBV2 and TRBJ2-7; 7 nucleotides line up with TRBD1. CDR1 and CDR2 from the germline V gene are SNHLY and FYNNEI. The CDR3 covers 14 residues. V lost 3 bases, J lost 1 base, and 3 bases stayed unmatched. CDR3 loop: CASSDQGQSYEQYF. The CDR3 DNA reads TGTGCCAGCAGTGATCAGGGACAGTCCTACGAGCAGTACTTC.

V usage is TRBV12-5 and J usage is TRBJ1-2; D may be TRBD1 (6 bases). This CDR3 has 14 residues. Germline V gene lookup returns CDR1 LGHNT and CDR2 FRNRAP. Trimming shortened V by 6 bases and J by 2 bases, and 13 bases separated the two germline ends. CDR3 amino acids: CASGLDRPNYGYTF. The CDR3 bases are TGTGCTAGTGGCCTGGACAGACCGAACTATGGCTACACCTTC.

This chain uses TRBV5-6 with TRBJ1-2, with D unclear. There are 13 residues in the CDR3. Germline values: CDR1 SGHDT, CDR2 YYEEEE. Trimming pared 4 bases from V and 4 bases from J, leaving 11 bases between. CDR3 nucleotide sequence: TGTGCCAGCAGCCGGGCGGGGAGCTATGGCTACACCTTC. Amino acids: CASSRAGSYGYTF. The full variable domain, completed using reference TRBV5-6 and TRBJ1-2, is DAGVTQSPTHLIKTRGQQVTLRCSPKSGHDTVSWYQQALGQGPQFIFQYYEEEERQRGNFPDRFSGHQFPNYSSELNVNALLLGDSALYLCASSRAGSYGYTFGSGTRLTVV.

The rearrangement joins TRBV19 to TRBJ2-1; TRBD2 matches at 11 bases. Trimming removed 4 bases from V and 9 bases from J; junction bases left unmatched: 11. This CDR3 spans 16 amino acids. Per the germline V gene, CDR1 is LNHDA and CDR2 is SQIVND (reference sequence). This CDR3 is CASSTTTSGSFSEQFF. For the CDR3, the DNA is TGTGCCAGTAGTACCACAACTAGCGGGAGTTTTAGTGAGCAGTTCTTC.

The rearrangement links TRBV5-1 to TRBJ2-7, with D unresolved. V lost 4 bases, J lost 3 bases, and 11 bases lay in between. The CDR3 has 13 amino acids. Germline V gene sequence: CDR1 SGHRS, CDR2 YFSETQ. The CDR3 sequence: CASSRDQVYEQYF. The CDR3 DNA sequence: TGCGCCAGCAGCCGAGACCAAGTCTACGAGCAGTACTTC.

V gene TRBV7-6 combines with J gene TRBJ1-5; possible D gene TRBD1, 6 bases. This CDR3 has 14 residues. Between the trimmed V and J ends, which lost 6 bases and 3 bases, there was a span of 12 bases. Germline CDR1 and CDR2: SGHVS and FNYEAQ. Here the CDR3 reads CASSWGGANQPQHF. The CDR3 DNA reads TGTGCCAGCAGTTGGGGGGGGGCCAATCAGCCCCAGCATTTT.

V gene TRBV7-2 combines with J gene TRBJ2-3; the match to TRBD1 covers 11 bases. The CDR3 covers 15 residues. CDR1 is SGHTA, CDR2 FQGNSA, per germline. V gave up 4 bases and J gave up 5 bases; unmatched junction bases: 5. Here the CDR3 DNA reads TGTGCCAGCAGCTCCCGGGACAGGGGGATAGATACGCAGTATTTT. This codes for CASSSRDRGIDTQYF.

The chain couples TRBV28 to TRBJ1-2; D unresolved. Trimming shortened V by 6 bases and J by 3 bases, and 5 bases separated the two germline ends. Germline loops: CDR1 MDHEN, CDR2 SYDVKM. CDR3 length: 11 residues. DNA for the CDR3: TGTGCCAGCAGAGCCCACTATGGCTACACCTTC. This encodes CASRAHYGYTF.

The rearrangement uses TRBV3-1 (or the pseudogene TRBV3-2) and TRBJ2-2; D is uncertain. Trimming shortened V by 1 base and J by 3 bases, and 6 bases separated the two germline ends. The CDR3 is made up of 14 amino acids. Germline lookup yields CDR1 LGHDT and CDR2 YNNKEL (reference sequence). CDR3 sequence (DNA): TGTGCCAGCAGCCAAGCTGGGGACACCGGGGAGCTGTTTTTT. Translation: CASSQAGDTGELFF.

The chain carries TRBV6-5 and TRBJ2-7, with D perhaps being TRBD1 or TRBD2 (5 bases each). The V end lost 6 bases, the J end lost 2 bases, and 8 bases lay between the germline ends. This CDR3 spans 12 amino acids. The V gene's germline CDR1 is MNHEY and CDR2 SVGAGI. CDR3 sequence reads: CASRGEPYEQYF. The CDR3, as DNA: TGTGCCAGCAGAGGGGAGCCCTACGAGCAGTACTTC.

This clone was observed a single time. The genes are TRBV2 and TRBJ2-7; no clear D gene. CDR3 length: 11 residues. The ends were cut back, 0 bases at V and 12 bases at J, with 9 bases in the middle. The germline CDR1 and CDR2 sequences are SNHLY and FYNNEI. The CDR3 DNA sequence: TGTGCCAGCAGTGAAGCGGGCATGGGGTACTTC. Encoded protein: CASSEAGMGYF.

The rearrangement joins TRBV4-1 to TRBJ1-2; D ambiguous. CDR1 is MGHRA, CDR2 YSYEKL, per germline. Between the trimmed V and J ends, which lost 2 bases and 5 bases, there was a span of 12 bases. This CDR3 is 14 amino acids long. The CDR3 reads CASSQRGLGYGYTF. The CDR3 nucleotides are TGCGCCAGCAGCCAACGAGGATTAGGGTATGGCTACACCTTC.

CDR3 region: CATSADRGPYEQYF. In nucleotides, the CDR3 is TGTGCCACCAGCGCCGACAGGGGGCCCTACGAGCAGTACTTC. This chain uses TRBV15 with TRBJ2-7, with 10 bases aligning to TRBD1. This CDR3 has 14 residues. Germline V lookup: CDR1 LNHNV, CDR2 YYDKDF (reference sequence). Trimming cost V 5 bases and J 2 bases; bases outside gene matches: 3.

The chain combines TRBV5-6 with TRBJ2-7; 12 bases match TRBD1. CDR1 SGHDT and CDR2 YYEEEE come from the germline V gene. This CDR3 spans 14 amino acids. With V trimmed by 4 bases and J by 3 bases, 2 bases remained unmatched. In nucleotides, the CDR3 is TGTGCCAGCAGCCGGGACAGGGGGCTCTACGAGCAGTACTTC. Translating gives CASSRDRGLYEQYF.

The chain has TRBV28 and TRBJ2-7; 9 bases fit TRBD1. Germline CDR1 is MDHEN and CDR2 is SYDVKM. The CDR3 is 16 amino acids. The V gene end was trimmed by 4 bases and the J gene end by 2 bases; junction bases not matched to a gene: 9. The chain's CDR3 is CASSSPTGTGTYEQYF. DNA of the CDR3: TGTGCCAGCAGTTCACCCACCGGGACAGGGACCTACGAGCAGTACTTC.

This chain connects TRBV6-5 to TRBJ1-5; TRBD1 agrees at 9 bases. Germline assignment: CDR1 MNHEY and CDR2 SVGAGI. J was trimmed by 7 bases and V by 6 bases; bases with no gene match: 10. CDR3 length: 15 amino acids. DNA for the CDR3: TGTGCCAGCAGGAACTACAGGGGGCTGGGGCAGCCCCAGCATTTT. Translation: CASRNYRGLGQPQHF.

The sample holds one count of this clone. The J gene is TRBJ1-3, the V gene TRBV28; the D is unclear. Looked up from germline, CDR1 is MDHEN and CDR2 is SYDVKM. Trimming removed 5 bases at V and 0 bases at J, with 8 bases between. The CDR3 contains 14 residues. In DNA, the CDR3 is TGTGCCAGCAGTAAACTCGACTCTGGAAACACCATATATTTT. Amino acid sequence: CASSKLDSGNTIYF.

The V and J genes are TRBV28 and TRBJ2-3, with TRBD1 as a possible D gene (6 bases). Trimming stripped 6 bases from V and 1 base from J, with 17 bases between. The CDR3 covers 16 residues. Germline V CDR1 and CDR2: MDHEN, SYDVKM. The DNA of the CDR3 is TGTGCCAGCAGCCCGATGACCTCAGGGGGCACAGATACGCAGTATTTT. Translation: CASSPMTSGGTDTQYF. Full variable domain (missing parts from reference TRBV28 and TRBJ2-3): DVKVTQSSRYLVKRTGEKVFLECVQDMDHENMFWYRQDPGLGLRLIYFSYDVKMKEKGDIPEGYSVSREKKERFSLILESASTNQTSMYLCASSPMTSGGTDTQYFGPGTRLTVL.

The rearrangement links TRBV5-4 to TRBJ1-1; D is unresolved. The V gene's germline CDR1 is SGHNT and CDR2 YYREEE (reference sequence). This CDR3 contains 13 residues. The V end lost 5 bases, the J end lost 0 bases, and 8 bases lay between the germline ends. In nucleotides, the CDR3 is TGTGCCAGCAGTCCCCAAATGAACACTGAAGCTTTCTTT. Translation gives CASSPQMNTEAFF.

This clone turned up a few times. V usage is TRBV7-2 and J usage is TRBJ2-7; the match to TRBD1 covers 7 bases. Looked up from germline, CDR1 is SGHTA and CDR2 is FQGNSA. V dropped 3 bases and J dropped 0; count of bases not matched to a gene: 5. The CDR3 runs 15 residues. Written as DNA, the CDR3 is TGTGCCAGCAGCTTCGTCGGACAGGACTCCTACGAGCAGTACTTC. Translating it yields CASSFVGQDSYEQYF.

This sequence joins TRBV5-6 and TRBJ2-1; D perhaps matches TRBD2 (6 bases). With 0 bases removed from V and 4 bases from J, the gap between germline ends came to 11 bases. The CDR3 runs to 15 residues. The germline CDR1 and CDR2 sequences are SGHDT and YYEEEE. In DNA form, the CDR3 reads TGTGCCAGCAGCTTGGAGGGCGGGAAGTACAATGAGCAGTTCTTC. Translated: CASSLEGGKYNEQFF.

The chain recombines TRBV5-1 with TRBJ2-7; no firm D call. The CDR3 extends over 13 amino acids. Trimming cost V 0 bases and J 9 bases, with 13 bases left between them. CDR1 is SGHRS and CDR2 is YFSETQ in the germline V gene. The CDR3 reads CASSLDTPFGQYF. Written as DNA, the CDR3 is TGCGCCAGCAGCTTGGACACCCCCTTCGGGCAGTACTTC.

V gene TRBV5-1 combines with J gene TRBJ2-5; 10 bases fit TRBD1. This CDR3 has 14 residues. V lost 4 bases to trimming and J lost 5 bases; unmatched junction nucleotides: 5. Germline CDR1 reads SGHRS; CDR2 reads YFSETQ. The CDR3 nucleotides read TGCGCCAGCAGCCCCGGGACAGGGGATGAGACCCAGTACTTC. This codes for CASSPGTGDETQYF.

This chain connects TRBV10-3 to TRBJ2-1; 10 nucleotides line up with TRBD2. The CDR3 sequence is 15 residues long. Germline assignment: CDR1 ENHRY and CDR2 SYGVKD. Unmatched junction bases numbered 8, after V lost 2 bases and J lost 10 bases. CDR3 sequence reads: CAISEIAGGVEEQFF. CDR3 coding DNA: TGTGCCATCAGTGAGATAGCGGGAGGAGTTGAGGAGCAGTTCTTC.

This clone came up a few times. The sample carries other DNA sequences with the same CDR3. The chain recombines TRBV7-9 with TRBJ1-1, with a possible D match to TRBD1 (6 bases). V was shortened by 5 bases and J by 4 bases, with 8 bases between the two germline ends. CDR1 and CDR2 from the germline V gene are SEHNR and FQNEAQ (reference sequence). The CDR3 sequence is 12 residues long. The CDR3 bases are TGTGCCAGCAGCCCCAGGGGCACTGAAGCTTTCTTT. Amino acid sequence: CASSPRGTEAFF.

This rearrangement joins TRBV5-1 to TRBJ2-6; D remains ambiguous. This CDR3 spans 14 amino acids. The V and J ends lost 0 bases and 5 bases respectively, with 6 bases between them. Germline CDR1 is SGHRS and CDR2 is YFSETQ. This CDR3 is CASSLAEWANVLTF. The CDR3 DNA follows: TGCGCCAGCAGCTTGGCCGAGTGGGCCAACGTCCTGACTTTC.